The 25 T cell receptor beta chains below come from one sample, sequenced in a study of blood T cell repertoires in COVID-19. Measured with immunoSEQ multiplex PCR; TCRdb has only the in-frame clones, and not every one. The data contain around 200,000 clones, approximately 90% of them singletons. The specimen sequenced was PBMCs or T cells enriched from blood (not recorded which). The source of these receptors is a man aged 25 to 45 who had recovered from COVID-19.

CDR3: CASRDREQYF. The CDR3 coding sequence is TGTGCCAGCAGGGACAGGGAGCAGTACTTC. The chain recombines TRBV28 with TRBJ2-7, with TRBD1 matching over 7 bases. The CDR3 runs to 10 residues. V shed 6 bases, J shed 7 bases, and the junction held 0 bases outside the gene matches. Per the germline V gene, CDR1 is MDHEN and CDR2 is SYDVKM. Drawing the rest from reference TRBV28 and TRBJ2-7, the complete variable domain is DVKVTQSSRYLVKRTGEKVFLECVQDMDHENMFWYRQDPGLGLRLIYFSYDVKMKEKGDIPEGYSVSREKKERFSLILESASTNQTSMYLCASRDREQYFGPGTRLTVT.

The chain recombines TRBV5-8 with TRBJ1-1; D possibly corresponds to TRBD1 (6 bases). This CDR3 spans 14 amino acids. Trimming cost V 5 bases and J 5 bases, with 16 bases left between them. Germline-derived CDR1 and CDR2 are SGHTS and YDEGEE. This CDR3 is CASRTARGRTEAFF. The CDR3 nucleotides read TGTGCCAGCAGGACCGCCAGGGGTAGGACTGAAGCTTTCTTT.

The chain is built from TRBV28 and TRBJ2-7; D is undetermined. Looked up from germline, CDR1 is MDHEN and CDR2 is SYDVKM. The CDR3 totals 14 residues. Trimming cost V 8 bases and J 1 base, with 15 bases left between them. CDR3 in amino acids: CASFSTRLSYEQYF. The DNA of the CDR3 is TGTGCCAGCTTTTCCACCAGGCTTTCCTACGAGCAGTACTTC.

The chain combines TRBV30 with TRBJ2-1; perhaps TRBD2 as D (6 bases). Deletions cut 6 bases from V and 4 bases from J, with 16 bases between. Per germline, CDR1 GTSNPN and CDR2 SVGIG (reference sequence). The CDR3 spans 14 residues. CDR3 sequence (DNA): TGTGCCTGCAACCCCCGTGGGGGGTACAATGAGCAGTTCTTC. This translates into CACNPRGGYNEQFF.

The chain couples TRBV5-8 to TRBJ2-1, with TRBD2 matching over 11 bases. J gave up 8 bases and V 1 base, and 2 bases lay outside the gene matches. CDR1 is SGHTS, CDR2 YDEGEE, per germline. The CDR3 has 14 amino acids. CDR3 DNA sequence: TGTGCCAGCAGCTTGCTAGCGGGAGGCTATGAGCAGTTCTTC. Its protein is CASSLLAGGYEQFF.

The chain uses TRBV3-1 (or the pseudogene TRBV3-2) and TRBJ2-5; the match to TRBD2 covers 12 bases. V lost 4 bases to trimming and J lost 2 bases; unmatched junction nucleotides: 11. This CDR3 has 18 amino acids. Germline values: CDR1 LGHDT, CDR2 YNNKEL (reference sequence). In nucleotides, the CDR3 is TGTGCCAGCAGCCTTCTCCTAGGACTAGCGGGGTTTCAAGAGACCCAGTACTTC. It yields the protein CASSLLLGLAGFQETQYF.

This clone turned up a few times. The chain is built from TRBV5-1 and TRBJ2-2; 10 bases are a match to TRBD2. CDR3 size: 16 residues. The V and J ends lost 2 bases and 5 bases, in that order; junction bases with no gene match: 6. Germline assignment: CDR1 SGHRS and CDR2 YFSETQ. CDR3 nucleotide sequence: TGCGCCAGCAGCTTATTAGCGGGGGGAAAAACCGGGGAGCTGTTTTTT. This translates into CASSLLAGGKTGELFF. Based on the CDR3 plus reference TRBV5-1 and TRBJ2-2, the full variable domain is KAGVTQTPRYLIKTRGQQVTLSCSPISGHRSVSWYQQTPGQGLQFLFEYFSETQRNKGNFPGRFSGRQFSNSRSEMNVSTLELGDSALYLCASSLLAGGKTGELFFGEGSRLTVL.

A single count supports this clone. The V call is TRBV6-2 or TRBV6-3, the J call TRBJ1-1; the match to TRBD1 covers 8 bases. V lost 3 bases and J lost 5; bases outside the gene matches: 8. CDR1 is MNHEY, CDR2 SVGEGT, per germline. This CDR3 is 15 amino acids long. CDR3 nucleotides: TGTGCCAGCAGTTATCCACAGGGGGTGGGTACTGAAGCTTTCTTT. Encoded protein: CASSYPQGVGTEAFF.

The chain recombines TRBV29-1 with TRBJ2-1, with TRBD2 matching over 12 bases. CDR1 is SQVTM, CDR2 ANQGSEA, per germline. The junction had 5 bases not matched to a gene; V was cut back by 7 bases and J by 4 bases. The CDR3 contains 14 residues. The CDR3 loop is CSAGLAGTYNEQFF. The CDR3 DNA reads TGCAGCGCAGGACTAGCGGGGACATACAATGAGCAGTTCTTC.

In this sample, this clone turned up once. The chain uses TRBV30 and TRBJ1-1, with a tentative D call TRBD1 (5 bases). Germline assignment: CDR1 GTSNPN and CDR2 SVGIG (reference sequence). V was cut by 0 bases and J by 0 bases, with 17 bases left in between. CDR3 length equals 17 residues. CDR3 bases: TGTGCCTGGAGTGTACTTCGCACAGGCGATATGAACACTGAAGCTTTCTTT. Its translation is CAWSVLRTGDMNTEAFF.

This clone was counted between two and nine times. The chain has TRBV7-2 and TRBJ2-3; D may be TRBD2 (6 bases). Germline V gene sequence: CDR1 SGHTA, CDR2 FQGNSA. The CDR3 spans 15 residues. The germline V and J ends were trimmed by 4 bases and 4 bases, with 15 bases remaining between them. This chain's CDR3 is CASSSHLSGADTQYF. CDR3 coding DNA: TGTGCCAGCAGCTCCCACCTCTCGGGAGCAGATACGCAGTATTTT.

The chain recombines TRBV3-1 (or the pseudogene TRBV3-2) with TRBJ2-3; D uncertain. Germline V gives CDR1 LGHDT, CDR2 YNNKEL (reference sequence). This CDR3 comprises 14 residues. V was cut by 1 base and J by 0 bases, with 5 bases left in between. The DNA of the CDR3 is TGTGCCAGCAGCCAAGGCGCTAGCACAGATACGCAGTATTTT. Translating gives CASSQGASTDTQYF.

The chain employs TRBV6-4 and TRBJ2-3, with D possibly being TRBD2 (6 bases). With 6 bases removed from V and 2 bases from J, the gap between germline ends came to 15 bases. The germline V gene encodes CDR1 MRHNA and CDR2 SNTAGT. This CDR3 is 15 amino acids long. The CDR3 is CASSLTEGTTDTQYF. The CDR3 region has the DNA TGTGCCAGCAGCCTGACGGAGGGGACCACAGATACGCAGTATTTT.

The rearrangement uses TRBV9 and TRBJ2-7, with D tentatively TRBD2 (6 bases). V lost 4 bases, J lost 5 bases, and 19 bases lay in between. The germline V gene has CDR1 SGDLS and CDR2 YYNGEE. This CDR3 is built from 15 residues. CDR3 in amino acids: CASSPRWIPGDEQYF. Written as DNA, the CDR3 is TGTGCCAGCAGCCCGAGGTGGATTCCGGGGGACGAGCAGTACTTC.

The chain carries TRBV28 and TRBJ1-6, with 9 bases lining up with TRBD1. V lost 6 bases to trimming and J lost 8 bases; unmatched junction nucleotides: 5. CDR1 and CDR2 (germline): MDHEN, SYDVKM. The CDR3 runs to 14 residues. The CDR3 nucleotides are TGTGCCAGCAGCTCGACAGGGGGGTATTCACCCCTCCACTTT. It specifies CASSSTGGYSPLHF.

This clone was recorded at least ten times. The chain is built from TRBV6-2 or TRBV6-3 and TRBJ2-7, with D perhaps matching TRBD1 (5 bases). The CDR3 is 14 amino acids. CDR1 and CDR2 from the germline V gene are MNHEY and SVGEGT. Trimming removed 2 bases from V and 0 bases from J, with 8 bases in between. CDR3 amino acids: CASSYQDNSYEQYF. The CDR3 nucleotides read TGTGCCAGCAGTTACCAGGACAACTCCTACGAGCAGTACTTC.

This chain joins TRBV3-1 (or the pseudogene TRBV3-2) and TRBJ2-3; D ambiguous. The V end lost 5 bases, the J end lost 6 bases, and 18 bases lay between the germline ends. Germline assignment: CDR1 LGHDT and CDR2 YNNKEL (reference sequence). CDR3 size: 15 residues. DNA for the CDR3: TGTGCCAGCAGCGAACTACTGAGGCCCGGTGATACGCAGTATTTT. Protein sequence: CASSELLRPGDTQYF.

This sequence joins TRBV6-2 or TRBV6-3 and TRBJ1-2, with TRBD1 as a possible D gene (5 bases). Between the trimmed V and J ends, which lost 4 bases and 4 bases, there was a span of 19 bases. The CDR3 extends over 16 amino acids. Germline lookup yields CDR1 MNHEY and CDR2 SVGEGT. CDR3: CASSLRQTGLGYGYTF. CDR3 coding DNA: TGTGCCAGCAGTTTAAGACAGACCGGTCTCGGCTATGGCTACACCTTC.

The genes are TRBV7-2 and TRBJ2-4; weak D call: TRBD1 (5 bases). Trimming removed 5 bases at V and 0 bases at J, with 17 bases between. CDR1 and CDR2 from the germline V gene are SGHTA and FQGNSA. The CDR3 is 17 residues long. CDR3 in DNA: TGTGCCAGCAGCCCCCGTGACAGCGCTCTAGCCAAAAACATTCAGTACTTC. Translated: CASSPRDSALAKNIQYF.

The V gene is TRBV6-1, the J gene TRBJ1-5; TRBD1 matches at 9 bases. This CDR3 has 15 residues. In germline, CDR1 is MNHNS, CDR2 SASEGT. V was pared by 6 bases and J by 4 bases, with 7 bases of the junction left unmatched. The CDR3 is CASRRTGEGNQPQHF. The DNA of the CDR3 is TGTGCCAGCAGGAGGACAGGGGAGGGTAATCAGCCCCAGCATTTT.

The sample holds one count of this clone. The V gene is TRBV7-9, the J gene TRBJ1-2; maybe TRBD1 (6 bases). V was clipped by 1 base and J by 6 bases, with 15 bases between them. This CDR3 is 15 amino acids long. CDR1 is SEHNR and CDR2 is FQNEAQ in the germline V gene (reference sequence). The CDR3 loop is CASSLGSGGADGYTF. The CDR3, as DNA: TGTGCCAGCAGCTTAGGTTCGGGGGGCGCAGATGGCTACACCTTC. Full variable domain (rest looked up from reference TRBV7-9 and TRBJ1-2): DTGVSQNPRHKITKRGQNVTFRCDPISEHNRLYWYRQTLGQGPEFLTYFQNEAQLEKSRLLSDRFSAERPKGSFSTLEIQRTEQGDSAMYLCASSLGSGGADGYTFGSGTRLTVV.

J is TRBJ2-2 and V is TRBV19; TRBD2 matches 7 bases. The CDR3 has 15 amino acids. The V segment lost 7 bases and the J segment 5 bases; nucleotides outside the gene matches: 10. Germline CDR1 is LNHDA and CDR2 is SQIVND (reference sequence). This CDR3 is CASNPLAALTGELFF. The CDR3 coding sequence is TGTGCCAGTAACCCCCTAGCGGCCTTGACCGGGGAGCTGTTTTTT.

The rearrangement joins TRBV20-1 to TRBJ1-5; 7 bases line up with TRBD1. This CDR3 has 13 amino acids. Germline assignment: CDR1 DFQATT and CDR2 SNEGSKA (reference sequence). J was trimmed by 4 bases and V by 4 bases; bases with no gene match: 4. The CDR3 here is CSATDRVNQPQHF. The CDR3 DNA reads TGCAGTGCTACTGACAGGGTTAATCAGCCCCAGCATTTT.

This chain's CDR3 is CASSELSLGQLNEKLFF. The CDR3 DNA follows: TGTGCCAGCAGTGAATTAAGTTTAGGACAGCTAAATGAAAAACTGTTTTTT. J is TRBJ1-4 and V is TRBV2; D may be TRBD1 (6 bases). This CDR3 contains 17 residues. V lost 2 bases, J lost 5 bases, and 18 bases lay in between. The V gene's germline CDR1 is SNHLY and CDR2 FYNNEI.

V and J are TRBV11-2 and TRBJ1-5; D is perhaps TRBD1 (5 bases). The germline gives CDR1 SGHAT, CDR2 FQNNGV. Trimming shortened V by 2 bases and J by 6 bases, and 14 bases separated the two germline ends. This CDR3 contains 15 residues. Written as DNA, the CDR3 is TGTGCCAGCAGCTTACAGGGAACTGGGGCTCAGCCCCAGCATTTT. This gives the protein CASSLQGTGAQPQHF.